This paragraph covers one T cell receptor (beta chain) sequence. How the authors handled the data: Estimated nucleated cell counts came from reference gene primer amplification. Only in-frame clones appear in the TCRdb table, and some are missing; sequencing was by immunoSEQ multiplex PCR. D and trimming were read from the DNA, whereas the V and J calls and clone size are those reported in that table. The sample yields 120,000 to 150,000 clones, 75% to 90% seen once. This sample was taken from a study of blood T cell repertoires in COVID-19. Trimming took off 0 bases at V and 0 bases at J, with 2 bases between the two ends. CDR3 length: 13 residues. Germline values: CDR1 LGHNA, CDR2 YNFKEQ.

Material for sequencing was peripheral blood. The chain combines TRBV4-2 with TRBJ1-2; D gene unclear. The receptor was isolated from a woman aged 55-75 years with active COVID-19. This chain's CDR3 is CASSQDTNYGYTF. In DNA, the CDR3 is TGTGCCAGCAGCCAAGATACTAACTATGGCTACACCTTC.